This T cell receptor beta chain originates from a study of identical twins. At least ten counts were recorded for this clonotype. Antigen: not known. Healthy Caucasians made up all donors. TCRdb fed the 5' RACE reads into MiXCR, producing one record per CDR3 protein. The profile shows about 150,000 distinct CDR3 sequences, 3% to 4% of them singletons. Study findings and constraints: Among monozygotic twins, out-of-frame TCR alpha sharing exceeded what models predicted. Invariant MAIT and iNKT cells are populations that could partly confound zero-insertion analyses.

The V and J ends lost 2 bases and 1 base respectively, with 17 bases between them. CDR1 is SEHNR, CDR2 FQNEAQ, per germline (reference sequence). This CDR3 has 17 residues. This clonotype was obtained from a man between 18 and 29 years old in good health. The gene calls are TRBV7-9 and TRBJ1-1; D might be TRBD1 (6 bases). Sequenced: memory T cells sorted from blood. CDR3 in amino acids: CASSLILRARGNTEAFF. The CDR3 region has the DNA TGTGCCAGCAGCTTAATATTGAGGGCCAGGGGGAACACTGAAGCTTTCTTT. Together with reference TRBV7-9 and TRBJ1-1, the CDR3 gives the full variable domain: DTGVSQNPRHKITKRGQNVTFRCDPISEHNRLYWYRQTLGQGPEFLTYFQNEAQLEKSRLLSDRFSAERPKGSFSTLEIQRTEQGDSAMYLCASSLILRARGNTEAFFGQGTRLTVV.